This entry lists 19 T cell receptor beta chains sequenced from one sample in a study of control samples from healthy donors and cancer patients. This table comes from immunoSEQ multiplex PCR, and its TCRdb copy is limited to in-frame clones, with some not included. The table records 100,000 to 150,000 clones, around nine tenths of them present only once. Sequencing input: blood. These receptor sequences come from a man aged 50-59 years in good health.

V is TRBV25-1 and J is TRBJ2-5; a weak D match, TRBD2 (6 bases). The CDR3 extends over 16 amino acids. Germline CDR1 reads MGHDK; CDR2 reads SYGVNS. The V gene lost 1 base and the J gene lost 1 base, with 13 bases spanning the gap. The CDR3 DNA reads as TGTGCCAGCAGTGAATGGAGGGGAGAGGCCCAAGAGACCCAGTACTTC. Encoded protein: CASSEWRGEAQETQYF.

In nucleotides, the CDR3 is TGTGCCAGCAGCGCCTTTTATGTTGATTCACCCCTCCACTTT. Translating it yields CASSAFYVDSPLHF. The V and J genes are TRBV9 and TRBJ1-6; D is undetermined. Trimming cost V 3 bases and J 8 bases, with 12 bases left between them. CDR1 is SGDLS and CDR2 is YYNGEE in the germline V gene. The CDR3 covers 14 residues.

V usage is TRBV6-4 and J usage is TRBJ2-4; either TRBD1 or TRBD2 may fit D (5 bases each). With 8 bases removed from V and 0 bases from J, the gap between germline ends came to 14 bases. The germline V gene encodes CDR1 MRHNA and CDR2 SNTAGT. CDR3 length: 15 amino acids. Here the CDR3 DNA reads TGTGCCAGCCCCGGGACCGCCTTAGCCAAAAACATTCAGTACTTC. It translates to CASPGTALAKNIQYF.

The chain couples TRBV6-5 to TRBJ1-3; 8 positions match TRBD1. The CDR3 sequence is 15 residues long. V lost 6 bases and J lost 5; bases outside the gene matches: 9. Germline CDR1 and CDR2: MNHEY and SVGAGI. CDR3 region: CASRYRQGHRNTIYF. The DNA of the CDR3 is TGTGCCAGCAGATACAGACAGGGGCATCGAAACACCATATATTTT.

This chain connects TRBV9 to TRBJ1-6, with TRBD1 matching over 9 bases. With 3 bases clipped from V and 5 bases from J, the junction kept 3 bases outside the gene matches. The CDR3 has 15 amino acids. From germline, CDR1 is SGDLS and CDR2 YYNGEE. This CDR3 reads CASSDGTGNNSPLHF. For the CDR3, the DNA is TGTGCCAGCAGCGACGGGACAGGGAATAATTCACCCCTCCACTTT.

The V call is TRBV27, the J call TRBJ1-1; maybe TRBD1 (6 bases). The CDR3 contains 14 residues. CDR1 is MNHEY, CDR2 SMNVEV, per germline (reference sequence). Trimming shortened V by 3 bases and J by 1 base, and 9 bases separated the two germline ends. This chain's CDR3 is CASSFDRTNTEAFF. Here the CDR3 DNA reads TGTGCCAGCAGTTTTGACAGGACGAACACTGAAGCTTTCTTT.

The V and J genes are TRBV30 and TRBJ2-3, with D perhaps TRBD1 (5 bases). The CDR3 contains 14 residues. CDR1 is GTSNPN, CDR2 SVGIG, per germline (reference sequence). The CDR3 sequence: CAHIPGPRTDTQYF. The CDR3 DNA reads as TGTGCTCATATTCCAGGGCCACGCACAGATACGCAGTATTTT.

The chain carries TRBV7-8 and TRBJ2-7; tentative D call: TRBD2 (6 bases). The CDR3 contains 15 residues. CDR1 is SGHVS, CDR2 FQNEAQ, per germline. Trimming took off 5 bases at V and 2 bases at J, with 16 bases between the two ends. The CDR3 protein is CASSDSLRRAYEQYF. The CDR3 bases are TGTGCCAGCAGCGATAGCCTAAGGAGGGCCTACGAGCAGTACTTC.

The chain uses TRBV7-9 and TRBJ2-7; 7 bases line up with TRBD1. Germline V gene data show CDR1 as SEHNR and CDR2 as FQNEAQ (reference sequence). J lost 0 bases, V lost 5 bases, and 4 bases had no gene match. The CDR3 is 14 residues long. The CDR3 region is CASSAGTVSYEQYF. CDR3 DNA sequence: TGTGCCAGCAGCGCCGGGACAGTCTCCTACGAGCAGTACTTC.

In DNA form, the CDR3 reads TGTGCCAGTAGTATATACCCGGGGGATGGCTACACCTTC. Amino acid sequence: CASSIYPGDGYTF. V usage is TRBV19 and J usage is TRBJ1-2; D is perhaps TRBD1 (5 bases). V was clipped by 2 bases and J by 6 bases, with 10 bases between them. Germline lookup yields CDR1 LNHDA and CDR2 SQIVND (reference sequence). The CDR3 is 13 residues long.

The rearrangement links TRBV2 to TRBJ1-2; D gene uncertain. Per the germline V gene, CDR1 is SNHLY and CDR2 is FYNNEI. This CDR3 has 16 amino acids. Trimming took 2 bases from V and 7 from J, leaving 20 bases between them. The CDR3 DNA is TGTGCCAGCAGTGAAAGGTCGGTAGGGTACAATCGTGGCTACACCTTC. Encoded protein: CASSERSVGYNRGYTF.

The J gene is TRBJ1-4, the V gene TRBV19; D not certain. Germline CDR1 LNHDA, CDR2 SQIVND (reference sequence). The V end was cut by 10 bases, the J end by 8 bases, with 17 bases between. The CDR3 contains 13 residues. CDR3 sequence (DNA): TGTGCCACTGCGATTCGACTCGGGGAAAAACTGTTTTTT. Translation: CATAIRLGEKLFF.

J is TRBJ1-6 and V is TRBV7-3, with D uncertain. Trimming removed 1 base at V and 6 bases at J, with 7 bases between. The germline V gene has CDR1 SGHTA and CDR2 FQGTGA. The CDR3 spans 14 residues. The CDR3 sequence: CASSLSGSNSPLHF. CDR3 sequence (DNA): TGTGCCAGCAGCTTAAGTGGCAGTAATTCACCCCTCCACTTT.

The chain uses TRBV3-1 (or the pseudogene TRBV3-2) and TRBJ2-4, with 7 bases lining up with TRBD1. The CDR3 spans 20 residues. Germline CDR1 LGHDT, CDR2 YNNKEL (reference sequence). Trimming cost V 3 bases and J 0 bases; bases outside gene matches: 17. CDR3 protein: CASSQASTGQVDIAKNIQYF. The CDR3 region has the DNA TGTGCCAGCAGCCAGGCCTCGACCGGACAGGTAGATATAGCCAAAAACATTCAGTACTTC.

J is TRBJ2-7 and V is TRBV9; D uncertain. Trimming stripped 4 bases from V and 4 bases from J, with 15 bases between. The CDR3 is made up of 14 amino acids. Germline values: CDR1 SGDLS, CDR2 YYNGEE. The CDR3 sequence is CASSPLDEEYEQYF. Written as DNA, the CDR3 is TGTGCCAGCAGCCCTCTGGACGAGGAATACGAGCAGTACTTC.

The gene calls are TRBV20-1 and TRBJ1-2; D possibly corresponds to TRBD1 (6 bases). This CDR3 comprises 11 residues. Germline V lookup: CDR1 DFQATT, CDR2 SNEGSKA (reference sequence). The CDR3 loop reads CSAPRGGGYTF. The CDR3 DNA reads as TGCAGCGCTCCGCGCGGGGGCGGCTACACCTTC.

This clone was recorded only once. One end of the junction fails to match germline, which may point to a read error. The chain is built from TRBV18 and TRBJ2-7; D gene unclear. Germline CDR1 reads KGHSH; CDR2 reads LQKENI. The CDR3 totals 12 residues. The CDR3 sequence is CASSVELGIVNF. Written as DNA, the CDR3 is TGTGCCAGCTCAGTCGAGCTGGGAATCGTAAACTTC.

V usage is TRBV21-1 and J usage is TRBJ2-1. TRBV21-1 is described as a pseudogene. This CDR3 is built from 18 residues. For the CDR3, the DNA is TGTGCCAGCAGCAAAGTCAAACCCCCGGGGCATGAGGACAATGAGCAGTTCTTC. It translates to CASSKVKPPGHEDNEQFF.

V gene TRBV7-9 combines with J gene TRBJ1-1; possibly TRBD1 for D (6 bases). The CDR3 runs 12 residues. Germline V gene sequence: CDR1 SEHNR, CDR2 FQNEAQ (reference sequence). The V and J ends lost 5 bases and 8 bases respectively, with 12 bases between them. The CDR3: CASSARTDEAFF. As DNA, the CDR3 is TGTGCCAGCAGCGCTCGGACAGACGAAGCTTTCTTT.